The 30 T cell receptor beta chains in this list originate from one sample, sequenced in a study of T-cell reconstitution after alpha-beta-depleted transplantation in children. Library preparation (for TCRbeta) was performed with unique molecular identifiers. In TCRdb, the PCR reads were re-called with MiXCR into one record per CDR3 protein. The sample yields about 900,000 distinct CDR3 sequences, about 29% seen once. The sample was PBMCs, mostly from graft donor cells, taken 360 days after TCRalphabeta/CD19-depleted stem cell transplant. Receptor source: a boy under three years old who had a stem cell transplant for SCID, so the T cells may come from the graft donor.

This clonotype was seen only a few times. The chain couples TRBV5-5 to TRBJ2-3, with TRBD2 as a possible D gene (5 bases). Trimming took off 4 bases at V and 4 bases at J, with 13 bases between the two ends. The CDR3 covers 14 residues. From germline, CDR1 is SGHKS and CDR2 YYEKEE (reference sequence). DNA for the CDR3: TGTGCCAGCAGCCCGGGATTTGCGCCAGATACGCAGTATTTT. Its translation: CASSPGFAPDTQYF.

This clonotype was detected a few times. CDR3 nucleotide sequence: TGTGCCACCCATCCGGGACAGGGGAATTCTCTAGGCTACACCTTC. Translation gives CATHPGQGNSLGYTF. The chain links TRBV10-3 to TRBJ1-2; 10 positions agree with TRBD1. CDR1 ENHRY and CDR2 SYGVKD come from the germline V gene. After removal of 10 bases from V and 8 bases from J, the junction contained 16 bases not matched to a gene. This CDR3 has 15 amino acids.

The V and J genes are TRBV4-3 and TRBJ2-1, with 7 nucleotides matching TRBD2. Germline CDR1 reads LGHNA; CDR2 reads YSLEER. The V and J ends lost 0 bases and 9 bases, in that order; junction bases with no gene match: 2. The CDR3 consists of 13 residues. The CDR3 region has the DNA TGCGCCAGCAGCCAAGATTGGGAGGGTGAGCAGTTCTTC. It specifies CASSQDWEGEQFF.

This clonotype has more than one count but fewer than ten. The DNA for the CDR3 is TGTGCCAGCAGCCAAGGACAGGGCCTCGCAGCTTTCTTT. Translation gives CASSQGQGLAAFF. The chain combines TRBV3-1 with TRBJ1-1; 7 nucleotides agree with TRBD1. Germline V gives CDR1 LGHDT, CDR2 YNNKEL (reference sequence). Losses at the gene ends were 1 base for V and 10 bases for J; bases not matched to a gene: 6. There are 13 residues in the CDR3.

This clonotype was observed a few times. The chain carries TRBV27 and TRBJ2-7; 7 bases are a match to TRBD1. The CDR3 loop spans 14 amino acids. Germline trimming cut 6 bases from V and 4 bases from J; bases unmatched to any gene: 9. CDR1 MNHEY and CDR2 SMNVEV come from the germline V gene (reference sequence). The CDR3 DNA reads TGTGCCAGCAGCCAAACAGGGGATGGATACGAGCAGTACTTC. Amino acid sequence: CASSQTGDGYEQYF.

Notes on this clonotype: The CDR3 carries no conserved terminal phenylalanine or tryptophan, so it likely arises from a read error. The chain uses TRBV6-2 or TRBV6-3 and TRBJ1-1; D gene ambiguous. The CDR3 spans 14 residues. Germline CDR1 reads MNHEY; CDR2 reads SVGEGT. V shed 2 bases and J shed 5 bases, with 12 bases lying between them. In nucleotides, the CDR3 is TGTGCCAGCAGTTACGGGAGTGGAGGGACTGAAGCTTTCGTT. It encodes CASSYGSGGTEAFV.

The chain is built from TRBV21-1 and TRBJ1-5; the table calls TRBD1, which could not be checked here. TRBV21-1 is a known pseudogene. The CDR3 sequence is 17 residues long. The DNA for the CDR3 is TGTGCCAGCAGCAATTCAGAGGGGGCAAGGGACAATCAGCCCCAGCATTTT. It codes for CASSNSEGARDNQPQHF.

The chain is built from TRBV20-1 and TRBJ1-1; D is unclear. Trimming shortened V by 5 bases and J by 6 bases, and 16 bases separated the two germline ends. The CDR3 sequence is 13 residues long. Germline loops: CDR1 DFQATT, CDR2 SNEGSKA (reference sequence). The CDR3 sequence is CSAFREVKAEAFF. The CDR3 DNA reads as TGCAGTGCTTTTCGGGAGGTAAAGGCTGAAGCTTTCTTT.

The chain uses TRBV12-3 or TRBV12-4 and TRBJ2-2; 11 bases agree with TRBD1. J gave up 4 bases and V 5 bases, and 3 bases lay outside the gene matches. The CDR3 consists of 15 residues. Here the CDR3 reads CASSRTGGSTGELFF. The CDR3 bases are TGTGCCAGCAGTAGGACAGGGGGCAGCACCGGGGAGCTGTTTTTT.

This clonotype appeared a few times. The rearrangement joins TRBV3-1 to TRBJ1-4, with D unresolved. V gave up 0 bases and J gave up 4 bases, with 12 bases separating them. The CDR3 extends over 16 amino acids. Germline CDR1 is LGHDT and CDR2 is YNNKEL (reference sequence). The CDR3 DNA sequence: TGTGCCAGCAGCCAAGAGGGCTTTGAGGTTAATGAAAAACTGTTTTTT. Its protein product is CASSQEGFEVNEKLFF.

This clonotype has more than one count but fewer than ten. This sequence joins TRBV28 and TRBJ2-5; TRBD1 matches 11 bases. CDR1 MDHEN and CDR2 SYDVKM come from the germline V gene. With 6 bases clipped from V and 5 bases from J, the junction kept 8 bases outside the gene matches. There are 15 residues in the CDR3. The CDR3 sequence: CASSPWTGGEETQYF. CDR3 DNA: TGTGCCAGCAGCCCCTGGACAGGGGGCGAGGAGACCCAGTACTTC.

This clonotype came up a few times. The genes are TRBV7-3 and TRBJ1-1; D is perhaps TRBD1 (5 bases). CDR3 length equals 15 residues. V was cut by 3 bases and J by 3 bases, with 14 bases left in between. The germline V gene encodes CDR1 SGHTA and CDR2 FQGTGA. CDR3 region: CASSFWGEDYTEAFF. CDR3 DNA sequence: TGTGCCAGCAGCTTTTGGGGGGAAGATTACACTGAAGCTTTCTTT.

The rearrangement links TRBV2 to TRBJ2-1; TRBD1 or TRBD2 may be the D gene (5 bases each). The germline gives CDR1 SNHLY, CDR2 FYNNEI. V was trimmed by 7 bases and J by 2 bases, leaving 21 bases between them. This CDR3 is built from 17 residues. As DNA, the CDR3 is TGTGCCAGCAAGGGCGGACTCAAAAAGGGACCCTACAATGAGCAGTTCTTC. Translating it yields CASKGGLKKGPYNEQFF.

There are a few counts of this clonotype. This chain links TRBV23-1 with TRBJ1-1, with D maybe TRBD1 (6 bases). TRBV23-1 is labeled an ORF, and its function is uncertain. The V end was cut by 4 bases, the J end by 1 base, with 16 bases between. The CDR3 covers 16 residues. The CDR3 DNA reads as TGCGCCAGCAGTCGGGAATACAGGGAAAGGAACACTGAAGCTTTCTTT. Encoded protein: CASSREYRERNTEAFF.

The genes are TRBV4-1 and TRBJ2-7; weak D call: TRBD2 (5 bases). Germline V gives CDR1 MGHRA, CDR2 YSYEKL. There are 13 residues in the CDR3. V was clipped by 4 bases and J by 7 bases, with 14 bases between them. The CDR3 DNA follows: TGCGCCAGCAGCCCAGTCGCCACGGGGGAGCAGTACTTC. It codes for CASSPVATGEQYF.

The rearrangement uses TRBV20-1 and TRBJ2-5, with 8 bases lining up with TRBD1. Per the germline V gene, CDR1 is DFQATT and CDR2 is SNEGSKA (reference sequence). Losses at the gene ends were 6 bases for V and 1 base for J; bases not matched to a gene: 4. This CDR3 contains 13 residues. The CDR3 DNA sequence: TGCAGTGCGGGGACAGGTCGCCAAGAGACCCAGTACTTC. The encoded protein is CSAGTGRQETQYF.

The genes are TRBV9 and TRBJ2-7, with TRBD1 identical over 11 bases. Germline CDR1 is SGDLS and CDR2 is YYNGEE. The CDR3 covers 16 residues. V was clipped by 0 bases and J by 2 bases; unmatched bases: 4. CDR3 nucleotide sequence: TGTGCCAGCAGCGTAGGACCGGGACAGGGGGCCTACGAGCAGTACTTC. It yields the protein CASSVGPGQGAYEQYF.

The rearrangement uses TRBV4-3 and TRBJ2-1; either TRBD1 or TRBD2 may fit D (6 bases each). The CDR3 extends over 17 amino acids. Trimming cost V 0 bases and J 4 bases, with 16 bases left between them. Germline CDR1 LGHNA, CDR2 YSLEER. CDR3 in amino acids: CASSQDSSRGQYNEQFF. CDR3 nucleotides: TGCGCCAGCAGCCAAGATTCTTCCCGGGGGCAGTACAATGAGCAGTTCTTC.

The rearrangement joins TRBV7-9 to TRBJ2-7; D possibly matches TRBD1 or TRBD2 (5 bases each). Germline V lookup: CDR1 SEHNR, CDR2 FQNEAQ (reference sequence). Deletions cut 4 bases from V and 5 bases from J, with 15 bases between. This CDR3 region has 14 residues. CDR3 sequence: CASSSRWGSHEQYF. CDR3 in DNA: TGTGCCAGCAGCTCCCGATGGGGGTCCCACGAGCAGTACTTC.

V is TRBV5-5 and J is TRBJ2-2; D is perhaps TRBD2 (6 bases). Germline V CDR1 and CDR2: SGHKS, YYEKEE (reference sequence). V lost 5 bases and J lost 8, with 16 bases in between. CDR3 length: 14 residues. The CDR3 loop reads CASSLLAIKGELFF. CDR3 sequence (DNA): TGTGCCAGCAGTCTTCTAGCGATTAAAGGGGAGCTGTTTTTT.

This rearrangement joins TRBV5-6 to TRBJ1-5, with no clear D. In germline, CDR1 is SGHDT, CDR2 YYEEEE. The V and J ends lost 2 bases and 10 bases respectively, with 10 bases between them. The CDR3 extends over 12 amino acids. The CDR3 spells CASSLRISPQHF. CDR3 sequence (DNA): TGTGCCAGCAGCTTACGCATCAGTCCCCAGCATTTT. The full variable domain, completed using reference TRBV5-6 and TRBJ1-5, is DAGVTQSPTHLIKTRGQQVTLRCSPKSGHDTVSWYQQALGQGPQFIFQYYEEEERQRGNFPDRFSGHQFPNYSSELNVNALLLGDSALYLCASSLRISPQHFGDGTRLSIL.

This clonotype was observed a few times. CDR3 coding DNA: TGTGCCAGCAGTTACTTACAGGGCAGGACCGGGGAGCTGTTTTTT. Amino acid sequence: CASSYLQGRTGELFF. The rearrangement joins TRBV6-5 to TRBJ2-2; D is possibly TRBD1 (6 bases). With 1 base removed from V and 5 bases from J, the gap between germline ends came to 11 bases. This CDR3 has 15 amino acids. Germline CDR1 is MNHEY and CDR2 is SVGAGI.

The chain combines TRBV5-1 with TRBJ1-2, with TRBD1 as a possible D gene (5 bases). The germline V gene encodes CDR1 SGHRS and CDR2 YFSETQ. Trimming stripped 0 bases from V and 4 bases from J, with 34 bases between. CDR3 length: 22 residues. Here the CDR3 DNA reads TGCGCCAGCAGCTTGGCACCGCACGGGGGTACAGGAATAGCTTCAGTCCGCTATGGCTACACCTTC. This sequence encodes CASSLAPHGGTGIASVRYGYTF.

This chain uses TRBV20-1 with TRBJ2-7; either TRBD1 or TRBD2 may supply D (5 bases each). V lost 4 bases to trimming and J lost 2 bases, with 18 bases between them. Germline assignment: CDR1 DFQATT and CDR2 SNEGSKA (reference sequence). CDR3 size: 15 residues. As DNA, the CDR3 is TGCAGTGCTATACCCGGGACCACGAGGGCCTACGAGCAGTACTTC. This sequence encodes CSAIPGTTRAYEQYF.

The chain employs TRBV29-1 and TRBJ2-3; D gene ambiguous. This CDR3 is built from 11 residues. V was trimmed by 7 bases and J by 5 bases, leaving 10 bases between them. Germline CDR1 SQVTM, CDR2 ANQGSEA. The chain's CDR3 is CSAVPGDTQYF. The CDR3 region has the DNA TGCAGCGCCGTACCCGGAGATACGCAGTATTTT.

This chain links TRBV12-3 or TRBV12-4 with TRBJ1-2, with 10 nucleotides matching TRBD1. The CDR3 covers 15 residues. The trim removed 5 bases at V and 4 bases at J, leaving 7 bases unmatched. Here the CDR3 reads CASSDRGRAGYGYTF. The CDR3 region has the DNA TGTGCCAGCAGTGACAGGGGGCGCGCGGGCTATGGCTACACCTTC.

This clonotype was picked up a small number of times. CDR3 in amino acids: CSGGTGKETQYF. The CDR3, as DNA: TGCAGCGGGGGGACAGGGAAAGAGACCCAGTACTTC. The genes are TRBV29-1 and TRBJ2-5, with TRBD1 identical over 9 bases. J lost 3 bases, V lost 7 bases, and 3 bases had no gene match. This CDR3 comprises 12 residues. The germline V gene encodes CDR1 SQVTM and CDR2 ANQGSEA.

The chain uses TRBV5-6 and TRBJ2-2; D call uncertain. The V and J ends lost 1 base and 2 bases respectively, with 6 bases between them. Germline V lookup: CDR1 SGHDT, CDR2 YYEEEE. The CDR3 runs 14 residues. The CDR3 coding sequence is TGTGCCAGCAGCTTGTTTCCTAACACCGGGGAGCTGTTTTTT. This codes for CASSLFPNTGELFF.

This clonotype was picked up a small number of times. The J gene is TRBJ2-3, the V gene TRBV12-3 or TRBV12-4, with D perhaps assigned TRBD1 or TRBD2 (6 bases each). V was cut by 6 bases and J by 0 bases, with 19 bases left in between. This CDR3 comprises 17 residues. CDR3 coding DNA: TGTGCCAGCAGCAAGATCCGTGGGGGGCTGAGCACAGATACGCAGTATTTT. It is translated as CASSKIRGGLSTDTQYF.

This chain connects TRBV5-1 to TRBJ1-4, with D possibly being TRBD1 (5 bases). V dropped 1 base and J dropped 4 bases, with 11 bases sitting between them. Germline values: CDR1 SGHRS, CDR2 YFSETQ. CDR3 length equals 15 residues. Written as DNA, the CDR3 is TGCGCCAGCAGCTTGTCGGGGAGGGGTAATGAAAAACTGTTTTTT. It encodes CASSLSGRGNEKLFF.